The 31 T cell receptor beta chains below come from one sample, sequenced in a study of Ad26.COV2.S vaccination and SARS-CoV-2 variants. Sequenced by immunoSEQ multiplex PCR; TCRdb stores in-frame clones only, minus some. The data hold about 440,000 clones, with less than 95% observed a single time. Treatment noted: over 15 received Ad26.COV2.S at low or high dose, single or two shots; several received placebo; per-sample allocation not given. Specimens were obtained on day 63 following the first vaccine or placebo injection. The source material was peripheral blood, sampled in a trial of Ad26.COV2.S vaccine versus placebo. Receptors were obtained from a person aged 18-65 years who received the Ad26.COV2.S COVID-19 vaccine or a placebo.

The chain couples TRBV28 to TRBJ1-5; D unresolved. Trimming pared 5 bases from V and 7 bases from J, leaving 12 bases between. The CDR3 has 13 residues. CDR1 and CDR2 from the germline V gene are MDHEN and SYDVKM. The CDR3 sequence is CASSMLARQPQHF. DNA for the CDR3: TGTGCCAGCAGTATGCTAGCACGGCAGCCCCAGCATTTT.

V gene TRBV7-9 combines with J gene TRBJ2-1; D not resolved. The CDR3 has 11 amino acids. V lost 5 bases to trimming and J lost 4 bases, with 3 bases between them. Germline V gene lookup returns CDR1 SEHNR and CDR2 FQNEAQ (reference sequence). The CDR3 coding sequence is TGTGCCAGCAGCCCATACAATGAGCAGTTCTTC. Translating gives CASSPYNEQFF. Full variable domain (rest looked up from reference TRBV7-9 and TRBJ2-1): DTGVSQNPRHKITKRGQNVTFRCDPISEHNRLYWYRQTLGQGPEFLTYFQNEAQLEKSRLLSDRFSAERPKGSFSTLEIQRTEQGDSAMYLCASSPYNEQFFGPGTRLTVL.

This clone was recorded only once. The chain combines TRBV6-2 or TRBV6-3 with TRBJ2-2, with D perhaps TRBD1 (6 bases). This CDR3 contains 15 residues. Germline CDR1 reads MNHEY; CDR2 reads SVGEGT. V was clipped by 2 bases and J by 0 bases, with 7 bases between them. The CDR3 sequence: CASSYGTPNTGELFF. The CDR3 nucleotides are TGTGCCAGCAGTTACGGGACACCGAACACCGGGGAGCTGTTTTTT.

This clone was seen more than once but under ten times. The rearrangement links TRBV27 to TRBJ2-1; tentatively, D is TRBD1 (5 bases). With 5 bases removed from V and 3 bases from J, the gap between germline ends came to 17 bases. This CDR3 contains 16 residues. Germline V gives CDR1 MNHEY, CDR2 SMNVEV (reference sequence). The CDR3 region is CASSATQGYRYNEQFF. CDR3 bases: TGTGCCAGCAGTGCCACGCAGGGATATCGCTACAATGAGCAGTTCTTC.

V is TRBV6-1 and J is TRBJ2-5; D is unresolved. Deletions cut 2 bases from V and 5 bases from J, with 12 bases between. Germline CDR1 and CDR2: MNHNS and SASEGT. This CDR3 is 14 amino acids long. The CDR3 bases are TGTGCCAGCAGTGAAACTCGGTTCGTGGAGACCCAGTACTTC. It translates to CASSETRFVETQYF.

This clone was seen more than once but under ten times. This chain uses TRBV21-1 with TRBJ1-5. TRBV21-1 is a documented pseudogene. The CDR3 is 15 amino acids. The CDR3 coding sequence is TGTGCCAGCAGCAAAGTGCGGGGGAGCAATCAGCCCCAGCATTTT. Translated, it gives CASSKVRGSNQPQHF.

This clone was observed once. The V gene is TRBV12-3 or TRBV12-4, the J gene TRBJ1-5; D possibly corresponds to TRBD1 (5 bases). The CDR3 has 13 residues. V was cut by 3 bases and J by 9 bases, with 12 bases left in between. For the CDR3, the DNA is TGTGCCAGCAGTTTGACAGCAATTTGGCCCCAGCATTTT. This gives the protein CASSLTAIWPQHF.

This clone has a handful of counts. V is TRBV14 and J is TRBJ2-7; the D is unclear. Germline loops: CDR1 SGHDN, CDR2 FVKESK. This CDR3 contains 15 residues. Trimming stripped 1 base from V and 4 bases from J, with 14 bases between. The CDR3 loop reads CASSQGPRTLYEQYF. For the CDR3, the DNA is TGTGCCAGCAGCCAAGGTCCCAGGACCTTATACGAGCAGTACTTC. Full variable domain (rest looked up from reference TRBV14 and TRBJ2-7): EAGVTQFPSHSVIEKGQTVTLRCDPISGHDNLYWYRRVMGKEIKFLLHFVKESKQDESGMPNNRFLAERTGGTYSTLKVQPAELEDSGVYFCASSQGPRTLYEQYFGPGTRLTVT.

The chain carries TRBV5-5 and TRBJ1-3; D is possibly TRBD1 (6 bases). The V end lost 3 bases, the J end lost 0 bases, and 13 bases lay between the germline ends. Germline assignment: CDR1 SGHKS and CDR2 YYEKEE (reference sequence). There are 16 residues in the CDR3. The CDR3 DNA is TGTGCCAGCAGCTGGACAGCCCATAGCTCTGGAAACACCATATATTTT. Protein product: CASSWTAHSSGNTIYF.

The chain is built from TRBV29-1 and TRBJ1-2; D is possibly TRBD1 (6 bases). In germline, CDR1 is SQVTM, CDR2 ANQGSEA. The CDR3 length is 11 residues. V lost 5 bases and J 8 bases, leaving 12 bases between the germline ends. The CDR3 protein is CSVRGAGGYTF. CDR3 bases: TGCAGCGTTCGGGGGGCCGGAGGCTACACCTTC.

The gene calls are TRBV10-3 and TRBJ2-1, with unresolved D. The CDR3 totals 12 residues. The V end lost 5 bases, the J end lost 3 bases, and 5 bases lay between the germline ends. Germline values: CDR1 ENHRY, CDR2 SYGVKD. The CDR3 nucleotides read TGTGCCATCAGTAGGGACTACAATGAGCAGTTCTTC. This encodes CAISRDYNEQFF.

The gene calls are TRBV5-1 and TRBJ2-1, with 9 bases lining up with TRBD2. J was trimmed by 5 bases and V by 3 bases; bases with no gene match: 9. The germline gives CDR1 SGHRS, CDR2 YFSETQ. The CDR3 has 16 amino acids. The CDR3 here is CASSSSAGLANNEQFF. The CDR3 DNA reads TGCGCCAGCAGCTCCTCCGCTGGACTAGCGAACAATGAGCAGTTCTTC. Drawing the rest from reference TRBV5-1 and TRBJ2-1, the complete variable domain is KAGVTQTPRYLIKTRGQQVTLSCSPISGHRSVSWYQQTPGQGLQFLFEYFSETQRNKGNFPGRFSGRQFSNSRSEMNVSTLELGDSALYLCASSSSAGLANNEQFFGPGTRLTVL.

This sequence joins TRBV7-2 and TRBJ1-1; D not resolved. Between the trimmed V and J ends, which lost 1 base and 2 bases, there was a span of 11 bases. The germline gives CDR1 SGHTA, CDR2 FQGNSA. The CDR3 is 15 amino acids. The CDR3 loop reads CASSLVQSTNTEAFF. The CDR3 coding sequence is TGTGCCAGCAGCTTAGTCCAGTCAACAAACACTGAAGCTTTCTTT.

The rearrangement joins TRBV20-1 to TRBJ1-2; D is unresolved. This CDR3 is built from 16 residues. The V end lost 3 bases, the J end lost 4 bases, and 21 bases lay between the germline ends. CDR1 and CDR2 from the germline V gene are DFQATT and SNEGSKA (reference sequence). CDR3 amino acids: CSASWADFNVVYGYTF. For the CDR3, the DNA is TGCAGTGCTAGTTGGGCGGATTTTAATGTCGTCTATGGCTACACCTTC.

The rearrangement joins TRBV7-3 to TRBJ2-1, with 11 bases identical to TRBD2. The germline V gene has CDR1 SGHTA and CDR2 FQGTGA. Losses at the gene ends were 5 bases for V and 10 bases for J; bases not matched to a gene: 10. CDR3 length: 15 residues. CDR3 sequence reads: CASSVGTSGGREQFF. The CDR3 coding sequence is TGTGCCAGCAGCGTCGGGACTAGCGGAGGGAGGGAGCAGTTCTTC.

The chain has TRBV7-3 and TRBJ2-2; unclear D gene. The CDR3 runs to 13 residues. V was pared by 2 bases and J by 4 bases, with 5 bases between. The germline gives CDR1 SGHTA, CDR2 FQGTGA. CDR3 protein: CASSLSGTGELFF. DNA for the CDR3: TGTGCCAGCAGCTTATCAGGCACCGGGGAGCTGTTTTTT.

A single count supports this clone. Here the CDR3 DNA reads TGTGCCAGCAGCTCGCCCGGGACAGGGAACACCGGGGAGCTGTTTTTT. Protein product: CASSSPGTGNTGELFF. The chain has TRBV5-8 and TRBJ2-2, with 8 bases matching TRBD1. Per the germline V gene, CDR1 is SGHTS and CDR2 is YDEGEE. The junction had 5 bases not matched to a gene; V was cut back by 3 bases and J by 1 base. This CDR3 is 16 amino acids long.

V usage is TRBV5-6 and J usage is TRBJ2-1; 14 bases are shared with TRBD2. Germline lookup yields CDR1 SGHDT and CDR2 YYEEEE. CDR3 length: 19 amino acids. The V segment lost 2 bases and the J segment 8 bases; nucleotides outside the gene matches: 15. The CDR3 sequence is CASSFRGAWTSGRPHEQFF. CDR3 nucleotides: TGTGCCAGCAGCTTTAGAGGAGCGTGGACTAGCGGGAGGCCCCATGAGCAGTTCTTC.

The count of this clone is one. This chain joins TRBV28 and TRBJ2-1, with a tentative D call TRBD1 (6 bases). With 4 bases removed from V and 0 bases from J, the gap between germline ends came to 10 bases. The CDR3 totals 15 residues. The germline gives CDR1 MDHEN, CDR2 SYDVKM. CDR3 loop: CASSWTVYSYNEQFF. The CDR3 DNA reads as TGTGCCAGCAGTTGGACAGTTTACTCCTACAATGAGCAGTTCTTC.

The chain couples TRBV24-1 to TRBJ2-1; D possibly corresponds to TRBD2 (5 bases). The CDR3 length is 15 residues. V was cut by 9 bases and J by 6 bases, with 20 bases left in between. Germline-derived CDR1 and CDR2 are KGHDR and SFDVKD. In DNA, the CDR3 is TGTGCCACCGGTGGGGAGACTGGCGGCGGCAATGAGCAGTTCTTC. Protein sequence: CATGGETGGGNEQFF.

The chain employs TRBV10-3 and TRBJ2-1; D is undetermined. Trimming took 5 bases from V and 4 from J, leaving 9 bases between them. Germline V gives CDR1 ENHRY, CDR2 SYGVKD. The CDR3 is made up of 13 amino acids. The CDR3 DNA is TGTGCCATCAGTTTGCAGGATTACAATGAGCAGTTCTTC. Translation: CAISLQDYNEQFF.

The chain uses TRBV6-2 or TRBV6-3 and TRBJ2-7; D might be TRBD1 (5 bases). V lost 2 bases and J lost 6, with 11 bases in between. The CDR3 is made up of 13 amino acids. The germline gives CDR1 MNHEY, CDR2 SVGEGT. CDR3 protein: CASSYPAGSEQYF. The DNA for the CDR3 is TGTGCCAGCAGTTACCCCGCAGGGTCCGAGCAGTACTTC.

The V and J genes are TRBV11-2 and TRBJ2-1; possibly TRBD2 for D (5 bases). The germline V gene has CDR1 SGHAT and CDR2 FQNNGV. This CDR3 has 17 amino acids. Between the trimmed V and J ends, which lost 5 bases and 9 bases, there was a span of 26 bases. CDR3 nucleotide sequence: TGTGCCAGCAGCCCACTCGGACTCGGAGCTCCTTTTGGTGAGCAGTTCTTC. Translating gives CASSPLGLGAPFGEQFF.

A few counts support this clone. The V and J genes are TRBV15 and TRBJ1-5, with D uncertain. The V end lost 2 bases, the J end lost 5 bases, and 13 bases lay between the germline ends. This CDR3 region has 15 residues. CDR1 is LNHNV and CDR2 is YYDKDF in the germline V gene (reference sequence). In nucleotides, the CDR3 is TGTGCCACCAGCAGACGTGGACGGGTGGATCAGCCCCAGCATTTT. It is translated as CATSRRGRVDQPQHF. Full variable domain (remainder filled in from reference TRBV15 and TRBJ1-5): DAMVIQNPRYQVTQFGKPVTLSCSQTLNHNVMYWYQQKSSQAPKLLFHYYDKDFNNEADTPDNFQSRRPNTSFCFLDIRSPGLGDTAMYLCATSRRGRVDQPQHFGDGTRLSIL.

V gene TRBV4-2 combines with J gene TRBJ1-5; a possible D gene is TRBD1 (5 bases). Germline V CDR1 and CDR2: LGHNA, YNFKEQ. The CDR3 is made up of 13 amino acids. The ends were cut back, 2 bases at V and 7 bases at J, with 9 bases in the middle. CDR3 region: CASSQSRDQPQHF. The CDR3 DNA is TGTGCCAGCAGCCAATCCAGGGACCAGCCCCAGCATTTT.

The chain employs TRBV6-5 and TRBJ2-1, with D possibly being TRBD1 (6 bases). The CDR3 sequence is 15 residues long. Trimming took off 8 bases at V and 4 bases at J, with 18 bases between the two ends. From germline, CDR1 is MNHEY and CDR2 SVGAGI. The CDR3 nucleotides read TGTGCCAGCGGAACAGGGTCGGCCCGGTACAATGAGCAGTTCTTC. This translates into CASGTGSARYNEQFF.

The V gene is TRBV27, the J gene TRBJ1-6; no definite D call. From germline, CDR1 is MNHEY and CDR2 SMNVEV (reference sequence). This CDR3 is 13 amino acids long. The ends were cut back, 6 bases at V and 0 bases at J, with 3 bases in the middle. The CDR3 is CASRSSYNSPLHF. The CDR3 bases are TGTGCCAGCAGGAGCTCCTATAATTCACCCCTCCACTTT.

The genes are TRBV15 and TRBJ2-3, with 7 nucleotides matching TRBD2. Germline V gene sequence: CDR1 LNHNV, CDR2 YYDKDF (reference sequence). CDR3 length equals 16 residues. The trim removed 1 base at V and 4 bases at J, leaving 8 bases unmatched. CDR3 residues: CATSRGLAGVSDTQYF. The CDR3 DNA sequence: TGTGCCACCAGCAGAGGGCTGGCGGGAGTCTCAGATACGCAGTATTTT.

The rearrangement joins TRBV5-4 to TRBJ2-3; D not resolved. Trimming left V 0 bases short and J 0 bases short, with 8 bases between. This CDR3 spans 15 amino acids. Germline lookup yields CDR1 SGHNT and CDR2 YYREEE (reference sequence). CDR3 loop: CASSLGVSSTDTQYF. The CDR3 nucleotides are TGTGCCAGCAGCTTGGGGGTTTCTAGCACAGATACGCAGTATTTT.

This sequence joins TRBV5-1 and TRBJ2-1; D could derive from TRBD1 or TRBD2 (5 bases each). Trimming took off 2 bases at V and 6 bases at J, with 15 bases between the two ends. The CDR3 runs 15 residues. Germline V gene sequence: CDR1 SGHRS, CDR2 YFSETQ. The CDR3 DNA sequence: TGCGCCAGCAGCTTCGGGACCGTCGGTACCAATGAGCAGTTCTTC. It encodes CASSFGTVGTNEQFF.

The CDR3 spells CASSVGARTEAFF. In DNA, the CDR3 is TGTGCCAGCAGTGTCGGGGCGAGGACTGAAGCTTTCTTT. V is TRBV28 and J is TRBJ1-1; weak D call: TRBD1 (5 bases). The CDR3 loop spans 13 amino acids. V dropped 5 bases and J dropped 5 bases, with 12 bases sitting between them. CDR1 is MDHEN, CDR2 SYDVKM, per germline. The variable domain in full, with the rest retrieved from reference TRBV28 and TRBJ1-1, is DVKVTQSSRYLVKRTGEKVFLECVQDMDHENMFWYRQDPGLGLRLIYFSYDVKMKEKGDIPEGYSVSREKKERFSLILESASTNQTSMYLCASSVGARTEAFFGQGTRLTVV.